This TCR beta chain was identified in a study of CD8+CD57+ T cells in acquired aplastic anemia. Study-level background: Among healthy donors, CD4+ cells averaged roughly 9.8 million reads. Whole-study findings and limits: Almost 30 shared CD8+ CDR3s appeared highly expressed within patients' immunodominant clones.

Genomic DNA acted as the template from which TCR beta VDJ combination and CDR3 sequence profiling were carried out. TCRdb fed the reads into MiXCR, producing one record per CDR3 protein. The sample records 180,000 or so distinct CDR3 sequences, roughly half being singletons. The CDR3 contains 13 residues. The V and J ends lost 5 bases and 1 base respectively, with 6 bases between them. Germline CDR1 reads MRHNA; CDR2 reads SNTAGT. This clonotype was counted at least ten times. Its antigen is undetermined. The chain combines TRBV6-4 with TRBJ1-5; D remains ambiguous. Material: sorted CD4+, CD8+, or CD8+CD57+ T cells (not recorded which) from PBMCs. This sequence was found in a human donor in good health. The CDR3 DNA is TGTGCCAGCAGTCGGGAAAGCAATCAGCCCCAGCATTTT. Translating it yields CASSRESNQPQHF.